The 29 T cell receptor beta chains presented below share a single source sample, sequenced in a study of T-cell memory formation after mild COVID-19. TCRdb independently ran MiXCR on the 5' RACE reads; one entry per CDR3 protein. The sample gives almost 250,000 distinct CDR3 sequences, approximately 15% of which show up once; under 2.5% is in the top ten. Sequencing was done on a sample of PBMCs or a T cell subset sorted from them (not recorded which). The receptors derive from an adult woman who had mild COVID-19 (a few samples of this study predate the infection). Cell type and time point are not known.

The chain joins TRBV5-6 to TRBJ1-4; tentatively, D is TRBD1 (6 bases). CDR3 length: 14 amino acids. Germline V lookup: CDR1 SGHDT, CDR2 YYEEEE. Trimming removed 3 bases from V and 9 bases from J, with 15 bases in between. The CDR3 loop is CASSWGRWSKKLFF. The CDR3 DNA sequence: TGTGCCAGCAGCTGGGGGCGGTGGTCCAAAAAACTGTTTTTT.

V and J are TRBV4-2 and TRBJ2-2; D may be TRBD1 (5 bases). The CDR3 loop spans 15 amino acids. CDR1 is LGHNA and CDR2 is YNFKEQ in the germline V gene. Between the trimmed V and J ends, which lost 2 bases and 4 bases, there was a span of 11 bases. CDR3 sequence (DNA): TGTGCCAGCAGCCAACCCCAAACAGGCACCGGGGAGCTGTTTTTT. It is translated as CASSQPQTGTGELFF.

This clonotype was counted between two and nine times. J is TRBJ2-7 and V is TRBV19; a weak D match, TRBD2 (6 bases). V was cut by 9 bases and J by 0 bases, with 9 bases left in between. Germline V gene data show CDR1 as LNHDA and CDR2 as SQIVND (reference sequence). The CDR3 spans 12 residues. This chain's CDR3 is CASRRDSYEQYF. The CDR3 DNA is TGTGCCAGCAGGCGGGACTCCTACGAGCAGTACTTC.

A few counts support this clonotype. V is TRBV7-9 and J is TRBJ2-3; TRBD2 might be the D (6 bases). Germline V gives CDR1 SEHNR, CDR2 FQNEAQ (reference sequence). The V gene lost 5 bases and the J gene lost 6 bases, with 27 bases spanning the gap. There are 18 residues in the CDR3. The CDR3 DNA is TGTGCCAGCAGCCTACGTAGCGTCGACTTTTCCGGAGGGGATACGCAGTATTTT. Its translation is CASSLRSVDFSGGDTQYF.

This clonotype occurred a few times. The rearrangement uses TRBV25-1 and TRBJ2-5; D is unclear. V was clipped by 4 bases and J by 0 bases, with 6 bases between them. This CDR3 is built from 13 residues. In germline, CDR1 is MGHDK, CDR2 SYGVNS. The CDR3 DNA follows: TGTGCCAGCAGTGTCCGGGACCAAGAGACCCAGTACTTC. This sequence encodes CASSVRDQETQYF.

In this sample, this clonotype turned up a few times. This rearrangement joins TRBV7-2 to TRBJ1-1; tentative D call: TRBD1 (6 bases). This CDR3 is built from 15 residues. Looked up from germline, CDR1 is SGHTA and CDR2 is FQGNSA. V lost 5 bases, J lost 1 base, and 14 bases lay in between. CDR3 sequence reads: CASSPQGSWNTEAFF. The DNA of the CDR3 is TGTGCCAGCAGCCCTCAGGGGAGTTGGAACACTGAAGCTTTCTTT.

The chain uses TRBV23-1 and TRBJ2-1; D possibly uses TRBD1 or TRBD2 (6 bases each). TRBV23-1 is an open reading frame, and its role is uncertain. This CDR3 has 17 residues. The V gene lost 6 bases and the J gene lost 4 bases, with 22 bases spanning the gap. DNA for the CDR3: TGCGCCAGCAGGGGACCTTTGAGGGGGAGGAAGTACAATGAGCAGTTCTTC. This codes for CASRGPLRGRKYNEQFF.

CDR3 DNA sequence: TGTGCCAGCAGCTTAGCGAGGGATTTGTTCCGCAATGAGCAGTTCTTC. The encoded protein is CASSLARDLFRNEQFF. The chain carries TRBV7-2 and TRBJ2-1; D is possibly TRBD2 (5 bases). This CDR3 region has 16 residues. The V gene lost 0 bases and the J gene lost 6 bases, with 15 bases spanning the gap. In germline, CDR1 is SGHTA, CDR2 FQGNSA.

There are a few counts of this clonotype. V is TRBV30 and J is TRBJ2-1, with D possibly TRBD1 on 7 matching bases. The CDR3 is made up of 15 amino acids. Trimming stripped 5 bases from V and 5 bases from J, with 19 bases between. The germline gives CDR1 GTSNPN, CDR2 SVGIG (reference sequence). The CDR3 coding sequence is TGTGCCTGGGATCGGAGGGGACAGAAAAACAATGAGCAGTTCTTC. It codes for CAWDRRGQKNNEQFF.

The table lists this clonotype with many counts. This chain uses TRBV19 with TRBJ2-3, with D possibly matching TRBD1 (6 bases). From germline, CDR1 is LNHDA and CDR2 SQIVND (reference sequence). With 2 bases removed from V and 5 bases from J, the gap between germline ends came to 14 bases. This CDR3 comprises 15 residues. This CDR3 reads CASSIRTVRVDTQYF. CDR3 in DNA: TGTGCCAGTAGTATAAGGACAGTTAGGGTAGATACGCAGTATTTT.

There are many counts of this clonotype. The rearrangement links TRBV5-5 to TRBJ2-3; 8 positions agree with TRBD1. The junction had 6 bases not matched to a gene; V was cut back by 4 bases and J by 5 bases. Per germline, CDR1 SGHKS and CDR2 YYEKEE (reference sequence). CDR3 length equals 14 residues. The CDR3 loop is CASSRGTGGDTQYF. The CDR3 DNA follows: TGTGCCAGCAGCAGAGGGACAGGAGGAGATACGCAGTATTTT.

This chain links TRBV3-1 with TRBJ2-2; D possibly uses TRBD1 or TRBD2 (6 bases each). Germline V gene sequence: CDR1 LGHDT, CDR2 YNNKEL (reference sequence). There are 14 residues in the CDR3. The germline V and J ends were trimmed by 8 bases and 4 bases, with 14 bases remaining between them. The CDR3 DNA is TGTGCCAGCGGAGCCGGGGGCGGCACCGGGGAGCTGTTTTTT. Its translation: CASGAGGGTGELFF.

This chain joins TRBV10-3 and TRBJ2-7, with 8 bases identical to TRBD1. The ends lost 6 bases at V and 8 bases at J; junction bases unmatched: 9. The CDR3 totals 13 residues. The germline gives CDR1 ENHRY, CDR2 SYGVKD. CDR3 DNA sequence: TGTGCCATCAGACCAGCTACAGGGGGGAAGCAGTACTTC. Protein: CAIRPATGGKQYF.

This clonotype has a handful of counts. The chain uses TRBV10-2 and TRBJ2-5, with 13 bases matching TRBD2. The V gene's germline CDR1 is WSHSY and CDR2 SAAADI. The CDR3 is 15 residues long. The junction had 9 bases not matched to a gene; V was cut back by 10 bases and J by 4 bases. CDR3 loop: CATGLGLAGTETQYF. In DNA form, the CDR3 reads TGCGCCACGGGTCTGGGACTAGCGGGGACAGAGACCCAGTACTTC.

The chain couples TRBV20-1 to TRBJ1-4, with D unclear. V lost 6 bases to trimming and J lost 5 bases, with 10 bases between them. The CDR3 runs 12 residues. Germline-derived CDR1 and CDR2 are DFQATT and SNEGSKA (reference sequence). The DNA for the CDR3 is TGCAGTGCGACGGAGGGAAATGAAAAACTGTTTTTT. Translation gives CSATEGNEKLFF.

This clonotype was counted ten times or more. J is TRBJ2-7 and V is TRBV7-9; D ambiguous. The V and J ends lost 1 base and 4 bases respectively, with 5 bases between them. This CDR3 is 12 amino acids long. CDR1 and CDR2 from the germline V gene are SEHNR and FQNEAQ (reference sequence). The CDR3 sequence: CASSLVLYEQYF. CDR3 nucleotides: TGTGCCAGCAGCTTAGTTTTGTACGAGCAGTACTTC.

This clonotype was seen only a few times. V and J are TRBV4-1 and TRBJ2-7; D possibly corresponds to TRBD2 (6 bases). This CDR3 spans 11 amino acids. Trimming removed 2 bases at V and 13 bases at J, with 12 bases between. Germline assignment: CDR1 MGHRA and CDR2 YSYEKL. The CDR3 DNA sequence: TGCGCCAGCAGCCAAATGGGGGAGGTTTACTTC. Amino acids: CASSQMGEVYF.

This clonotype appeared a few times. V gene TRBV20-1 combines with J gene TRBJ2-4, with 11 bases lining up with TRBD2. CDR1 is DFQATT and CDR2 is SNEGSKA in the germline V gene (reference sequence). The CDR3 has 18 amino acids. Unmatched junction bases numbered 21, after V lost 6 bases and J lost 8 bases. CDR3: CSARPLSGTSGLTDIQYF. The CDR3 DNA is TGCAGTGCCAGACCCCTCTCCGGGACTAGCGGTCTCACGGACATTCAGTACTTC.

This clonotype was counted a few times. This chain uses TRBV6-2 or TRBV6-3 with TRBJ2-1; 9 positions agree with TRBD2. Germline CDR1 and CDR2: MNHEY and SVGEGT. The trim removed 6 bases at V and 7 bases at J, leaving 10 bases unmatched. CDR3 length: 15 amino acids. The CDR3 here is CASRLAGVGFNEQFF. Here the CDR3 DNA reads TGTGCCAGCAGATTAGCGGGAGTCGGGTTTAATGAGCAGTTCTTC.

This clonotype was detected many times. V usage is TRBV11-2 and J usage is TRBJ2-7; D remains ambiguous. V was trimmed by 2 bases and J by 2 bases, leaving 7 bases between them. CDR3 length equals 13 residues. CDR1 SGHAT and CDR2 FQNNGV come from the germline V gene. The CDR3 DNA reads TGTGCCAGCAGCTTACTGCATACCTACGAGCAGTACTTC. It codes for CASSLLHTYEQYF. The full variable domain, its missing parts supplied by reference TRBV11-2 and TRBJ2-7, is EAGVAQSPRYKIIEKRQSVAFWCNPISGHATLYWYQQILGQGPKLLIQFQNNGVVDDSQLPKDRFSAERLKGVDSTLKIQPAKLEDSAVYLCASSLLHTYEQYFGPGTRLTVT.

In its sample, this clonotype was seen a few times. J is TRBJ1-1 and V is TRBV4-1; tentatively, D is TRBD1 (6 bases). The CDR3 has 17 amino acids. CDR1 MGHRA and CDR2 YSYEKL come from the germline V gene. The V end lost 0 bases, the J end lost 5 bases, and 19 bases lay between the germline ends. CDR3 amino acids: CASSQDSAGVSRTEAFF. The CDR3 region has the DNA TGCGCCAGCAGCCAAGATTCGGCAGGGGTATCGAGGACTGAAGCTTTCTTT.

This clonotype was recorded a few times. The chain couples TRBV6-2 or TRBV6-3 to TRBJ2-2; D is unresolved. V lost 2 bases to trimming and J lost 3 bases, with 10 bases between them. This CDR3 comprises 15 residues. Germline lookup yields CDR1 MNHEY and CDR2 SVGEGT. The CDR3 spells CASSYPGWYTGELFF. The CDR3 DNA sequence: TGTGCCAGCAGTTACCCTGGGTGGTACACCGGGGAGCTGTTTTTT.

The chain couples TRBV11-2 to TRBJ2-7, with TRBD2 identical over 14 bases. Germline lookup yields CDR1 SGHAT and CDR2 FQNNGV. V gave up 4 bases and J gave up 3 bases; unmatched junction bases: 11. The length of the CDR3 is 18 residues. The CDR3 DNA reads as TGTGCCAGCAGCTCCCTTGGGACTAGCGGGAGACCCGGCTACGAGCAGTACTTC. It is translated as CASSSLGTSGRPGYEQYF.

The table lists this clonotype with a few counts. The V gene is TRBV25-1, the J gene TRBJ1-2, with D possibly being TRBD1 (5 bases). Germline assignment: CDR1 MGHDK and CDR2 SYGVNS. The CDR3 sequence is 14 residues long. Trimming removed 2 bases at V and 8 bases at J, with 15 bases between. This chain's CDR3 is CASSEAVRERGYTF. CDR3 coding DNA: TGTGCCAGCAGTGAAGCGGTCAGGGAACGCGGCTACACCTTC.

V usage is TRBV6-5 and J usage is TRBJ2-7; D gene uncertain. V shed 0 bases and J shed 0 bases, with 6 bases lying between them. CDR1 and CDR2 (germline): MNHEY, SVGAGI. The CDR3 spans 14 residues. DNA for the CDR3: TGTGCCAGCAGTTACTCGGGGATCTCCTACGAGCAGTACTTC. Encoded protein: CASSYSGISYEQYF.

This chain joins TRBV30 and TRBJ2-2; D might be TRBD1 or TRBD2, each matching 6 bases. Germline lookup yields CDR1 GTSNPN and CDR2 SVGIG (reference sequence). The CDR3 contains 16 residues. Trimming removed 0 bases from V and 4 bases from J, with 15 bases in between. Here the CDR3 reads CAWSVPGARGTGELFF. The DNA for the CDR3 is TGTGCCTGGAGTGTACCGGGGGCGCGTGGCACCGGGGAGCTGTTTTTT.

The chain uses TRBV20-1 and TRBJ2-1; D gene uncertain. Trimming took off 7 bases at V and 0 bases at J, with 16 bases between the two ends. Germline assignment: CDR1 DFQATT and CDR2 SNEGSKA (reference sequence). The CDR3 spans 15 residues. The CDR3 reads CSVPDPPSSYNEQFF. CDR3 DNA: TGCAGTGTCCCGGATCCGCCCAGCTCCTACAATGAGCAGTTCTTC.

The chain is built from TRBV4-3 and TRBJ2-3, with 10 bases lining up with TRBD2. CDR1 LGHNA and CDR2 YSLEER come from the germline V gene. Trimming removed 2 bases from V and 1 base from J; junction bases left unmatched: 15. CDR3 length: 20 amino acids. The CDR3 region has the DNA TGCGCCAGCAGCCAATCTCAGTCTAGCGGGAGTCGGTGGGGCACAGATACGCAGTATTTT. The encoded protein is CASSQSQSSGSRWGTDTQYF.

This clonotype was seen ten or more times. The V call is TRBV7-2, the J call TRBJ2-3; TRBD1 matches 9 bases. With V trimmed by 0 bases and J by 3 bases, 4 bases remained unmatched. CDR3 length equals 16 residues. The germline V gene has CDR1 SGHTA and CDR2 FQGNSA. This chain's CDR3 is CASSLAIGQGTDTQYF. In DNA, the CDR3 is TGTGCCAGCAGCTTAGCGATAGGACAGGGGACAGATACGCAGTATTTT.